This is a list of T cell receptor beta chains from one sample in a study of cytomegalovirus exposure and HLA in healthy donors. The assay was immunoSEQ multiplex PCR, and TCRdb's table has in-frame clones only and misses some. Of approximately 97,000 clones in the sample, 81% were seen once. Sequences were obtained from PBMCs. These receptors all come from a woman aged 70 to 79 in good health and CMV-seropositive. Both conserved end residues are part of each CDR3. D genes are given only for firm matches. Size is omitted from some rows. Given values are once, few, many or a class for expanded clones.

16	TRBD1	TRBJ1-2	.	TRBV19	TGTGCCAGTAGTACCCCGAATTTTGGACAGGACTATGGCTACACCTTC	CASSTPNFGQDYGYTF
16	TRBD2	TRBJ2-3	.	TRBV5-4	TGTGCCAGCAGGCTTAGTATAGCGGGACGGCCAGATACGCAGTATTTT	CASRLSIAGRPDTQYF
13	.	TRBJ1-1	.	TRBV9	TGTGCCAGCAGCGCTACCGTGAGGGATGAAGCTTTCTTT	CASSATVRDEAFF
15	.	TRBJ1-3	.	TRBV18	TGTGCCAGCTCACCAGGACTCATCTCTGGAAACACCATATATTTT	CASSPGLISGNTIYF
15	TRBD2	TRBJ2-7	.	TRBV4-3	TGCGCCAGCAGCCGGGGGACTAGCGGTCCCTACGAGCAGTACTTC	CASSRGTSGPYEQYF
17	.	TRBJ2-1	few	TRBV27	TGTGCCAGCAGTTTATCGAAGGCTGGGGGCGCTTACAATGAGCAGTTCTTC	CASSLSKAGGAYNEQFF
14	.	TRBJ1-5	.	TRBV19	TGTGCCAGTAGTACCCGGACACTTGATCAGCCCCAGCATTTT	CASSTRTLDQPQHF
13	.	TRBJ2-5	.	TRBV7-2	TGTGCCAGCAGCCCAGGGATCCAAGAGACCCAGTACTTC	CASSPGIQETQYF
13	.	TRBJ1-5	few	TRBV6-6	TGTGCCAGCATTGTAGAGGGTAATCAGCCCCAGCATTTT	CASIVEGNQPQHF
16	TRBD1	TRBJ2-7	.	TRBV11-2	TGTGCCAGCAGCTTAACCGGGACAGGGGCCCTGGACGAGCAGTACTTC	CASSLTGTGALDEQYF
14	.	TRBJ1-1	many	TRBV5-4	TGTGCCAGCAGCTTGGATGAGCGGAACACTGAAGCTTTCTTT	CASSLDERNTEAFF
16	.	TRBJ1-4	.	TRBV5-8	TGTGCCAGCAGCACCCGGACACGGACAACTAATGAAAAACTGTTTTTT	CASSTRTRTTNEKLFF
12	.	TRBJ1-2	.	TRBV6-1	TGTGCCACCCGGAGGACGGACTATGGCTACACCTTC	CATRRTDYGYTF
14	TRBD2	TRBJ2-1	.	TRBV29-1	TGCAGCGTTGAGTTACTAGCGGTATACAATGAGCAGTTCTTC	CSVELLAVYNEQFF
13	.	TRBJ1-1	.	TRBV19	TGTGCCAGTAGGAGAGCACAGGGAACTGAAGCTTTCTTT	CASRRAQGTEAFF
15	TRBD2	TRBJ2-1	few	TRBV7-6	TGTGCCAGTATGAAGGGCGGGAGTTCGGTCAATGAGCAGTTCTTC	CASMKGGSSVNEQFF
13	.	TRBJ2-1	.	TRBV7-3	TGTGCCAGCAGCTTAACAGGGGAAGGTGAGCAGTTCTTC	CASSLTGEGEQFF
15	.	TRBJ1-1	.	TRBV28	TGTGCCAGCAGGTTATGGGGGGCCGCGAACACTGAAGCTTTCTTT	CASRLWGAANTEAFF
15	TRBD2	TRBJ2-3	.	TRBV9	TGTGCCAGCAGCCGTAGCGGGGGAGATCGAGATACGCAGTATTTT	CASSRSGGDRDTQYF